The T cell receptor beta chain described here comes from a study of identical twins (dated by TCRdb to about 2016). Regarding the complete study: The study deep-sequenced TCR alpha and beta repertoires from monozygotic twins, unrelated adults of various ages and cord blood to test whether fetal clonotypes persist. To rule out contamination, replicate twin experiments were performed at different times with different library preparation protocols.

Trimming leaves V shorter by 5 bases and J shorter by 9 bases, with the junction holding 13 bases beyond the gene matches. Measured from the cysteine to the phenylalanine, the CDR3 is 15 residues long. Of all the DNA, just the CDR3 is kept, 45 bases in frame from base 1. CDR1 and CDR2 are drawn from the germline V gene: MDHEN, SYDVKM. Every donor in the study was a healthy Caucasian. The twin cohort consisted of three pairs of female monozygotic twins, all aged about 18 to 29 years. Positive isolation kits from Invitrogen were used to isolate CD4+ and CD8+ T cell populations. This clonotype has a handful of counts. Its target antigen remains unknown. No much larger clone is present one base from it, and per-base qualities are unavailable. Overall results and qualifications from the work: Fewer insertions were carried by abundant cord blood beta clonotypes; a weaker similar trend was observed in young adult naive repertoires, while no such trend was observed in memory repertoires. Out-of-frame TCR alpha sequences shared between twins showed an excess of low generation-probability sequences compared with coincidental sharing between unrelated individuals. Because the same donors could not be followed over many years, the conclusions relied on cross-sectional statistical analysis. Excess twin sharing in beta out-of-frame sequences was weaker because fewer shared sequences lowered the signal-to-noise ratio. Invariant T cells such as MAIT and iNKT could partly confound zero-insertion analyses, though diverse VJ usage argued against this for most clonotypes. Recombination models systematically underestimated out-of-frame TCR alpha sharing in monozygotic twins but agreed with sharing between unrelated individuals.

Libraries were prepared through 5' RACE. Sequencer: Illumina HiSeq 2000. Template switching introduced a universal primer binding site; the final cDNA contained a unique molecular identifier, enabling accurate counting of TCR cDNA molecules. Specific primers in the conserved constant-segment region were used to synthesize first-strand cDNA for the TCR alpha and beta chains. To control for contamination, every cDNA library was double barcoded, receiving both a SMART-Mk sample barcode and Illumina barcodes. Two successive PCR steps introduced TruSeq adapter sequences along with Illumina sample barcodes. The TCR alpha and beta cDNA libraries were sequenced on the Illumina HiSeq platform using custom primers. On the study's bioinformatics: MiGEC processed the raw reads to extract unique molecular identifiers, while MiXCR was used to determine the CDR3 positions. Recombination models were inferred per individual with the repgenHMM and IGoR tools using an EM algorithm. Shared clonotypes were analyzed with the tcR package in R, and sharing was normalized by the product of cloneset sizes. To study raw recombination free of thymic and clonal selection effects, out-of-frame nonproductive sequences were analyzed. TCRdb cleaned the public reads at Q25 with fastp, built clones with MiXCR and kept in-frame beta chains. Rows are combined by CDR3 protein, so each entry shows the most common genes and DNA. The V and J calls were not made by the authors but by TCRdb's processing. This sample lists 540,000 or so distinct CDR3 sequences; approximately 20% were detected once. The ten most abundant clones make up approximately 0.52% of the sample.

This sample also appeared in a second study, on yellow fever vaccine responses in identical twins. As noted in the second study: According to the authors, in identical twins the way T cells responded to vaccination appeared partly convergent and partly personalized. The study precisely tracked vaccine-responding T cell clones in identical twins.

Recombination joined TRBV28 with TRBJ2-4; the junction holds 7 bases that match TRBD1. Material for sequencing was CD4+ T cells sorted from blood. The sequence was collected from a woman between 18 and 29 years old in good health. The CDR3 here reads CASSPTRTGRGIQYF. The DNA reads TGTGCCAGCAGTCCAACCCGGACAGGTCGGGGCATTCAGTACTTC.